The 19 T cell receptor beta chains reported below all come from one sample, sequenced in a study of response to subunit inactivated influenza vaccine. TCRdb re-derived calls from the RT-PCR reads in MiXCR, one entry per CDR3 protein. Among around 580,000 distinct CDR3 sequences listed, 12% were seen once. Sequencing was performed on PBMCs from blood, taken on the day of vaccination. These receptors all come from a man aged 50 or older who received an inactivated influenza vaccine.

This clonotype was seen just once. A much more abundant neighbour one base away suggests this may be a read error. The chain links TRBV10-3 to TRBJ2-7; the D gene is possibly TRBD1 (5 bases). The V gene lost 3 bases and the J gene lost 4 bases, with 13 bases spanning the gap. CDR3 size: 14 residues. The germline CDR1 and CDR2 sequences are ENHRY and SYGVKD. Here the CDR3 reads CAISDRSGKYEQYF. The CDR3 DNA reads TGTGCCATCAGTGACAGGTCAGGGAAGTACGAGCAGTACTTC.

This clonotype was observed at least ten times. The gene calls are TRBV7-8 and TRBJ2-7; D may correspond to TRBD1 or TRBD2 (5 bases each). V gave up 0 bases and J gave up 0 bases, with 12 bases separating them. Germline V CDR1 and CDR2: SGHVS, FQNEAQ. The CDR3 is 16 amino acids. The CDR3 region has the DNA TGTGCCAGCAGCTTAGCGCAAGCAGGGAGCTCCTACGAGCAGTACTTC. Protein: CASSLAQAGSSYEQYF.

In this sample, this clonotype turned up many times. The J gene is TRBJ1-2, the V gene TRBV14; 9 nucleotides align to TRBD1. Germline V gives CDR1 SGHDN, CDR2 FVKESK. V shed 3 bases and J 4 bases; nucleotides not matched to a gene: 6. The CDR3 is 15 amino acids. The CDR3 coding sequence is TGTGCCAGCAGCCAGGCACAGGGGGCCAGCTATGGCTACACCTTC. The encoded protein is CASSQAQGASYGYTF.

This clonotype showed up many times. The genes are TRBV7-9 and TRBJ2-2, with a tentative D call TRBD2 (6 bases). Trimming cost V 1 base and J 4 bases, with 7 bases left between them. The CDR3 is 14 amino acids. CDR1 and CDR2 from the germline V gene are SEHNR and FQNEAQ (reference sequence). CDR3 sequence reads: CASSLEAGTGELFF. The CDR3 DNA sequence: TGTGCCAGCAGCTTAGAAGCGGGCACCGGGGAGCTGTTTTTT.

The chain uses TRBV5-6 and TRBJ1-5; D is uncertain. The V gene's germline CDR1 is SGHDT and CDR2 YYEEEE. The CDR3 runs 14 residues. The ends were cut back, 0 bases at V and 5 bases at J, with 9 bases in the middle. The CDR3 reads CASSLGSEDQPQHF. The CDR3 DNA reads TGTGCCAGCAGCTTGGGGTCAGAGGATCAGCCCCAGCATTTT.

J is TRBJ2-5 and V is TRBV20-1, with 13 bases identical to TRBD2. The germline CDR1 and CDR2 sequences are DFQATT and SNEGSKA (reference sequence). There are 18 residues in the CDR3. Germline trimming cut 2 bases from V and 6 bases from J; bases unmatched to any gene: 15. The CDR3 nucleotides are TGCAGTGCTAGACCGTATTACCAGACTAGCGGGAGGTTGAAGACCCAGTACTTC. Translating it yields CSARPYYQTSGRLKTQYF.

This clonotype appeared a few times. This rearrangement joins TRBV15 to TRBJ2-7; D may be TRBD1 (6 bases). The CDR3 runs 14 residues. CDR1 is LNHNV and CDR2 is YYDKDF in the germline V gene (reference sequence). V dropped 0 bases and J dropped 5 bases, with 11 bases sitting between them. The CDR3 nucleotides read TGTGCCACCAGCAGAGATTTCCGGACAGACGAGCAGTACTTC. Protein sequence: CATSRDFRTDEQYF.

This clonotype has only a few counts. CDR3 in DNA: TGCAGTGCTAGTTTTCGGGGGGTCCTCATTGGGAATGAGCAGTTCTTC. This gives the protein CSASFRGVLIGNEQFF. The chain links TRBV20-1 to TRBJ2-1; 7 bases fit TRBD2. J gave up 7 bases and V 3 bases, and 15 bases lay outside the gene matches. Germline V CDR1 and CDR2: DFQATT, SNEGSKA (reference sequence). The CDR3 length is 16 residues.

This clonotype was detected a few times. The chain combines TRBV19 with TRBJ2-1; 7 bases are a match to TRBD2. The V segment lost 4 bases and the J segment 1 base; nucleotides outside the gene matches: 7. Germline CDR1 reads LNHDA; CDR2 reads SQIVND (reference sequence). This CDR3 comprises 16 residues. For the CDR3, the DNA is TGTGCCAGTAGTACAACTAGCGCGATATCCTACAATGAGCAGTTCTTC. Encoded protein: CASSTTSAISYNEQFF.

This sequence joins TRBV7-2 and TRBJ1-4; TRBD1 might be the D (5 bases). V lost 0 bases and J lost 0, with 11 bases in between. CDR1 is SGHTA, CDR2 FQGNSA, per germline. The CDR3 is 17 residues long. CDR3 DNA: TGTGCCAGCAGCTTAGCTCAGGGACTAACAACTAATGAAAAACTGTTTTTT. Its translation: CASSLAQGLTTNEKLFF.

This clonotype has ten or more counts. This rearrangement joins TRBV9 to TRBJ2-3; the match to TRBD2 covers 7 bases. Germline loops: CDR1 SGDLS, CDR2 YYNGEE. J lost 2 bases, V lost 0 bases, and 6 bases had no gene match. This CDR3 spans 16 amino acids. The CDR3 coding sequence is TGTGCCAGCAGCGTAGGTAGCGGGCTCATCACAGATACGCAGTATTTT. Amino acid sequence: CASSVGSGLITDTQYF.

This chain joins TRBV20-1 and TRBJ2-1; 10 positions agree with TRBD2. Per the germline V gene, CDR1 is DFQATT and CDR2 is SNEGSKA (reference sequence). V lost 3 bases, J lost 9 bases, and 11 bases stayed unmatched. The CDR3 extends over 15 amino acids. The CDR3: CSASGVAGGHGEQFF. CDR3 coding DNA: TGCAGTGCTAGCGGGGTAGCGGGAGGTCACGGTGAGCAGTTCTTC.

The sample holds a few counts of this clonotype. The chain links TRBV28 to TRBJ2-7; 13 positions agree with TRBD2. This CDR3 spans 16 amino acids. The ends lost 3 bases at V and 2 bases at J; junction bases unmatched: 4. Germline V gene data show CDR1 as MDHEN and CDR2 as SYDVKM. CDR3 in amino acids: CASSFLTSGRTYEQYF. In DNA form, the CDR3 reads TGTGCCAGCAGTTTCCTGACTAGCGGGAGGACCTACGAGCAGTACTTC. Drawing the rest from reference TRBV28 and TRBJ2-7, the complete variable domain is DVKVTQSSRYLVKRTGEKVFLECVQDMDHENMFWYRQDPGLGLRLIYFSYDVKMKEKGDIPEGYSVSREKKERFSLILESASTNQTSMYLCASSFLTSGRTYEQYFGPGTRLTVT.

This chain connects TRBV27 to TRBJ2-7; the D gene could be TRBD1 or TRBD2 (5 bases each). CDR1 and CDR2 (germline): MNHEY, SMNVEV (reference sequence). The CDR3 spans 14 residues. V was clipped by 1 base and J by 2 bases, with 9 bases between them. The CDR3 region is CASSLFGTPYEQYF. The CDR3 DNA is TGTGCCAGCAGTTTATTTGGGACCCCCTACGAGCAGTACTTC.

The CDR3 loop is CASSSIRKGAKMGNEQFF. The CDR3 DNA is TGTGCCAGCAGCTCAATACGTAAGGGGGCGAAAATGGGCAATGAGCAGTTCTTC. The chain combines TRBV11-2 with TRBJ2-1; 7 bases line up with TRBD1. Germline V gene sequence: CDR1 SGHAT, CDR2 FQNNGV. This CDR3 region has 18 residues. Losses at the gene ends were 4 bases for V and 6 bases for J; bases not matched to a gene: 18.

Only a few counts were recorded for this clonotype. V gene TRBV29-1 combines with J gene TRBJ2-1; D is possibly TRBD1 (6 bases). This CDR3 contains 11 residues. Germline V gene data show CDR1 as SQVTM and CDR2 as ANQGSEA. The V and J ends lost 6 bases and 7 bases respectively, with 10 bases between them. CDR3 amino acids: CSVPRGNEQFF. The CDR3 DNA is TGCAGCGTGCCCAGGGGAAATGAGCAGTTCTTC.

This clonotype was counted between two and nine times. The chain combines TRBV7-9 with TRBJ2-1; TRBD1 matches 11 bases. V lost 4 bases to trimming and J lost 1 base; unmatched junction nucleotides: 3. The CDR3 covers 16 residues. Germline V CDR1 and CDR2: SEHNR, FQNEAQ (reference sequence). The chain's CDR3 is CASSSRDRGSYNEQFF. CDR3 DNA sequence: TGTGCCAGCAGCTCCCGGGACAGGGGGTCCTACAATGAGCAGTTCTTC.

This clonotype was recorded at least ten times. The rearrangement links TRBV4-1 to TRBJ2-2, with 8 nucleotides matching TRBD1. Per germline, CDR1 MGHRA and CDR2 YSYEKL. This CDR3 comprises 16 residues. Trimming took 0 bases from V and 6 from J; bases not matched to a gene: 6. The CDR3 coding sequence is TGCGCCAGCAGCCAAGACAGGGGGCTTAACTCCGGGGAGCTGTTTTTT. Its protein product is CASSQDRGLNSGELFF.

This clonotype was counted ten times or more. This chain links TRBV27 with TRBJ1-1; D is uncertain. This CDR3 has 15 residues. Looked up from germline, CDR1 is MNHEY and CDR2 is SMNVEV (reference sequence). The V end lost 6 bases, the J end lost 0 bases, and 14 bases lay between the germline ends. The CDR3 nucleotides read TGTGCCAGCAGCCTCGGTGGACCTTTGAACACTGAAGCTTTCTTT. Its protein is CASSLGGPLNTEAFF.